This TCR beta chain was identified in a study of cytomegalovirus exposure and HLA in healthy donors. Study information: Out of approximately 400 genotyped donors, about 80% belonged to the Caucasian-associated ancestry cluster.

Researchers ran the PCR with 60 Vbeta and 13 Jbeta primers. Only in-frame clones appear in the TCRdb table, and some are missing; sequencing was by immunoSEQ multiplex PCR. The sample lists some 110,000 clones, roughly four fifths occurring once. Regarding the study as a whole: By HLA locus, TCR association rates varied in a later analysis, with DRB1 showing the most and HLA-C the fewest. According to an earlier analysis, most TCR beta V segments yielded productive rearrangements about 87% or about 30% of the time. A missense DCLRE1C variant was associated with V- and J-gene trimming of TCR beta chains in a later analysis, and an independent cohort replicated the association.

A few counts support this clone. Antigen unknown. This CDR3 is built from 16 residues. From germline, CDR1 is SGHTS and CDR2 YDEGEE. Between the trimmed V and J ends, which lost 0 bases and 2 bases, there was a span of 12 bases. This chain uses TRBV5-8 with TRBJ1-5, with D possibly TRBD1 on 6 matching bases. This clonotype originated in a male donor in good health and CMV-seropositive. Sequenced: PBMCs. For the CDR3, the DNA is TGTGCCAGCAGCTTGGGCGGGGGCTCGGGCAATCAGCCCCAGCATTTT. It codes for CASSLGGGSGNQPQHF.